This T cell receptor beta chain was captured by sequencing in a study of blood T cell repertoires in COVID-19. Participants spanned ages roughly 18 to 95 years and resided in 20 to 25 US areas. Participant-reported clinical history was the basis for cohort assignment. Each recovered donor of Cohort 3 presented with two negative PCRs, clearance, or symptom resolution. Authors' data handling: Reference gene primer amplification gave estimated nucleated cell counts. Generated by immunoSEQ multiplex PCR, the TCRdb table keeps only in-frame clones and is missing some. V and J calls and clone size follow that table, whereas D and trimming were derived from the DNA. The sample has a few hundred thousand clones; 75% to 90% are singletons. V lost 6 bases to trimming and J lost 8 bases, with 36 bases between them. The germline V gene encodes CDR1 MNHEY and CDR2 SVGEGT. The CDR3 is 20 residues long.

The gene calls are TRBV6-2 or TRBV6-3 and TRBJ2-3; D gene ambiguous. Sequenced: PBMCs or T cells enriched from blood (not recorded which). The sequence came from a man in his forties who had recovered from COVID-19. CDR3 in DNA: TGTGCCAGCAGCCAGCCGACGGGTGATTACGGAGTGGGTTTTTTCGGTACGCAGTATTTT. Residues: CASSQPTGDYGVGFFGTQYF.